This T cell receptor beta chain emerged from a study of human T cells and chemical hapten exposure. Germline V CDR1 and CDR2: MNHNY, SVGAGI (reference sequence). This CDR3 has 14 amino acids. V lost 8 bases to trimming and J lost 8 bases; unmatched junction nucleotides: 9. Only a few counts were recorded for this clonotype. This sample's time point: healthy volunteer bleed at 6 weeks. Someone pulled total RNA out of unfractionated whole blood. MiXCR was run by TCRdb on the RACE reads, yielding one entry per CDR3 protein. The table lists under 50,000 distinct CDR3 sequences, around 3.4% of them singletons.

The source material was whole blood. V usage is TRBV6-6 and J usage is TRBJ1-4; TRBD1 aligns across 9 bases. This TCR was sampled from a human donor in good health. Some clones in this sample may be carry-over from other donors' samples. CDR3 bases: TGTGCCAGCTTGACCGGGACAGGGAAAGAAAAACTGTTTTTT. Translated, it gives CASLTGTGKEKLFF.